This passage covers 32 T cell receptor beta chains from one sample sequenced in a study of memory CD4+ T cells and cytomegalovirus serostatus. The sort gate was single viable CD3+CD4+CD8-CD45RO+ cells for memory CD4+ T cells. Measured with immunoSEQ multiplex PCR; TCRdb has only the in-frame clones, and not every one. This sample has 50,000 or so clones, with under 90% found just once. Sequenced sample: memory CD4+ T cells from blood. These receptors all stem from an adult in good health and CMV-seronegative.

The V call is TRBV5-5, the J call TRBJ1-1; 8 bases agree with TRBD1. The germline CDR1 and CDR2 sequences are SGHKS and YYEKEE (reference sequence). V shed 6 bases and J 6 bases; nucleotides not matched to a gene: 16. CDR3 size: 16 residues. The CDR3 region is CASITGTGSRTAEAFF. The CDR3 coding sequence is TGTGCCAGCATCACCGGGACAGGTTCTAGAACAGCTGAAGCTTTCTTT.

This clone appeared a few times. The chain recombines TRBV5-6 with TRBJ2-1; 9 nucleotides align to TRBD2. The CDR3 has 15 amino acids. The germline V gene encodes CDR1 SGHDT and CDR2 YYEEEE. Trimming cost V 2 bases and J 9 bases; bases outside gene matches: 9. CDR3 sequence (DNA): TGTGCCAGCAGCTTTCGGCGGGCGGGAGGGTCTGAGCAGTTCTTC. As protein: CASSFRRAGGSEQFF.

This clone was picked up one time. The chain combines TRBV30 with TRBJ2-1; no clear D gene. V lost 1 base to trimming and J lost 2 bases, with 9 bases between them. CDR3 size: 14 residues. Germline lookup yields CDR1 GTSNPN and CDR2 SVGIG (reference sequence). In nucleotides, the CDR3 is TGTGCCTGGAGTGGAGGTCAGGCCTACAATGAGCAGTTCTTC. It encodes CAWSGGQAYNEQFF.

This clone was detected only once. The chain has TRBV5-1 and TRBJ2-3; TRBD2 is a possible D gene (7 bases). Trimming shortened V by 6 bases and J by 4 bases, and 15 bases separated the two germline ends. CDR1 is SGHRS, CDR2 YFSETQ, per germline. The CDR3 consists of 14 residues. For the CDR3, the DNA is TGCGCCAGCAAGAGGGGGGGCAGGTCAGATACGCAGTATTTT. Translated: CASKRGGRSDTQYF. The full variable domain, its missing parts supplied by reference TRBV5-1 and TRBJ2-3, is KAGVTQTPRYLIKTRGQQVTLSCSPISGHRSVSWYQQTPGQGLQFLFEYFSETQRNKGNFPGRFSGRQFSNSRSEMNVSTLELGDSALYLCASKRGGRSDTQYFGPGTRLTVL.

The chain uses TRBV30 and TRBJ1-5; TRBD1 is a possible D gene (5 bases). The CDR3 totals 13 residues. Looked up from germline, CDR1 is GTSNPN and CDR2 is SVGIG (reference sequence). V was clipped by 5 bases and J by 3 bases, with 11 bases between them. CDR3 sequence (DNA): TGTGCCTGGTCGACAGAATTCAATCAGCCCCAGCATTTT. Its protein is CAWSTEFNQPQHF.

The V gene is TRBV7-2, the J gene TRBJ2-7, with D perhaps TRBD2 (7 bases). V lost 3 bases, J lost 3 bases, and 15 bases lay in between. The germline V gene encodes CDR1 SGHTA and CDR2 FQGNSA. There are 15 residues in the CDR3. The CDR3 DNA follows: TGTGCCAGCAGCTTGACCGGGGGGCACCACTACGAGCAGTACTTC. Translated: CASSLTGGHHYEQYF. The full variable domain, its missing parts supplied by reference TRBV7-2 and TRBJ2-7, is GAGVSQSPSNKVTEKGKDVELRCDPISGHTALYWYRQSLGQGLEFLIYFQGNSAPDKSGLPSDRFSAERTGGSVSTLTIQRTQQEDSAVYLCASSLTGGHHYEQYFGPGTRLTVT.

The genes are TRBV7-9 and TRBJ2-7; D unclear. V was shortened by 3 bases and J by 1 base, with 7 bases between the two germline ends. Per germline, CDR1 SEHNR and CDR2 FQNEAQ (reference sequence). This CDR3 region has 13 residues. CDR3 in amino acids: CASSFSVSYEQYF. CDR3 bases: TGTGCCAGCAGCTTCAGTGTATCCTACGAGCAGTACTTC.

This chain uses TRBV5-1 with TRBJ2-5; D uncertain. Trimming removed 4 bases at V and 1 base at J, with 11 bases between. The CDR3 is 14 residues long. In germline, CDR1 is SGHRS, CDR2 YFSETQ. CDR3 region: CASSPAPAQETQYF. The CDR3, as DNA: TGCGCCAGCAGCCCAGCCCCGGCCCAAGAGACCCAGTACTTC. The complete variable domain, with remaining parts taken from reference TRBV5-1 and TRBJ2-5, reads KAGVTQTPRYLIKTRGQQVTLSCSPISGHRSVSWYQQTPGQGLQFLFEYFSETQRNKGNFPGRFSGRQFSNSRSEMNVSTLELGDSALYLCASSPAPAQETQYFGPGTRLLVL.

The chain links TRBV10-3 to TRBJ1-4; 10 nucleotides align to TRBD1. The germline V gene has CDR1 ENHRY and CDR2 SYGVKD. After removal of 6 bases from V and 3 bases from J, the junction contained 1 base not matched to a gene. CDR3 size: 14 residues. The CDR3 DNA follows: TGTGCCATCAGGGGACAGGGGCCTAATGAAAAACTGTTTTTT. Residues: CAIRGQGPNEKLFF.

This clone was picked up a small number of times. The chain is built from TRBV6-5 and TRBJ2-7; 10 positions match TRBD1. The trim removed 4 bases at V and 2 bases at J, leaving 5 bases unmatched. This CDR3 has 15 amino acids. CDR1 MNHEY and CDR2 SVGAGI come from the germline V gene. DNA of the CDR3: TGTGCCAGCAGTTCCCCCGGGACAGGGGCCTACGAGCAGTACTTC. Translated: CASSSPGTGAYEQYF.

V gene TRBV5-1 combines with J gene TRBJ2-1, with 11 bases that match TRBD2. The V gene's germline CDR1 is SGHRS and CDR2 YFSETQ. Trimming removed 3 bases from V and 2 bases from J; junction bases left unmatched: 4. The CDR3 extends over 16 amino acids. The CDR3 protein is CASSSASGGTYNEQFF. The CDR3 nucleotides read TGCGCCAGCAGCTCGGCTAGCGGGGGGACCTACAATGAGCAGTTCTTC.

The CDR3 sequence is CASSLGSRRDIQYF. The CDR3 DNA is TGTGCCAGCAGTTTAGGGTCGAGGCGAGACATTCAGTACTTC. This chain joins TRBV28 and TRBJ2-4; D is uncertain. From germline, CDR1 is MDHEN and CDR2 SYDVKM. The CDR3 has 14 amino acids. The V end was cut by 2 bases, the J end by 8 bases, with 13 bases between. Filled out from reference TRBV28 and TRBJ2-4, the complete variable domain reads DVKVTQSSRYLVKRTGEKVFLECVQDMDHENMFWYRQDPGLGLRLIYFSYDVKMKEKGDIPEGYSVSREKKERFSLILESASTNQTSMYLCASSLGSRRDIQYFGAGTRLSVL.

J is TRBJ1-5 and V is TRBV4-3; D uncertain. V lost 1 base, J lost 1 base, and 11 bases lay in between. The CDR3 is made up of 16 amino acids. In germline, CDR1 is LGHNA, CDR2 YSLEER. CDR3 DNA sequence: TGCGCCAGCAGCCAAGCCGTTGGGGTCAGCAATCAGCCCCAGCATTTT. It encodes CASSQAVGVSNQPQHF.

The chain recombines TRBV15 with TRBJ1-6; 7 bases fit TRBD1. CDR1 and CDR2 from the germline V gene are LNHNV and YYDKDF (reference sequence). J lost 1 base, V lost 1 base, and 7 bases had no gene match. This CDR3 contains 18 residues. The CDR3 spells CATSRAQGSRSYNSPLHF. The CDR3 region has the DNA TGTGCCACCAGCAGAGCACAGGGGAGTCGATCCTATAATTCACCCCTCCACTTT.

This clone occurred once. The chain joins TRBV5-1 to TRBJ1-1; tentative D call: TRBD1 (5 bases). The germline gives CDR1 SGHRS, CDR2 YFSETQ. V lost 6 bases and J lost 1, with 13 bases in between. The CDR3 spans 14 residues. The CDR3 nucleotides are TGCGCCAGCATGGCCCACGGACAGAACACTGAAGCTTTCTTT. This encodes CASMAHGQNTEAFF.

The rearrangement uses TRBV11-3 and TRBJ2-2; 8 nucleotides line up with TRBD2. Germline V gene sequence: CDR1 SGHNT, CDR2 YENEEA. This CDR3 spans 15 amino acids. J was trimmed by 3 bases and V by 4 bases; bases with no gene match: 4. Written as DNA, the CDR3 is TGTGCCAGCAGCTCCAGCGGGGGTTACACCGGGGAGCTGTTTTTT. The encoded protein is CASSSSGGYTGELFF.

This rearrangement joins TRBV19 to TRBJ2-1, with 7 bases identical to TRBD1. V was pared by 5 bases and J by 6 bases, with 13 bases of the junction left unmatched. The CDR3 spans 16 residues. The germline CDR1 and CDR2 sequences are LNHDA and SQIVND (reference sequence). The CDR3 loop is CASSFTGTVSFNEQFF. CDR3 DNA sequence: TGTGCCAGTAGTTTCACCGGGACAGTCAGCTTCAATGAGCAGTTCTTC.

This chain uses TRBV10-2 with TRBJ1-5; D is ambiguous. The germline gives CDR1 WSHSY, CDR2 SAAADI. This CDR3 has 15 amino acids. The V gene lost 6 bases and the J gene lost 6 bases, with 18 bases spanning the gap. As DNA, the CDR3 is TGCGCCAGCAGCCAGGCTCATGTAAGCTTTCAGCCCCAGCATTTT. It translates to CASSQAHVSFQPQHF.

This clone was observed a handful of times. This chain links TRBV5-8 with TRBJ2-3; D ambiguous. The CDR3 loop spans 14 amino acids. Germline CDR1 and CDR2: SGHTS and YDEGEE. Trimming stripped 2 bases from V and 0 bases from J, with 7 bases between. The CDR3 is CASSFWRSTDTQYF. The CDR3 nucleotides are TGTGCCAGCAGCTTTTGGAGAAGCACAGATACGCAGTATTTT.

The rearrangement uses TRBV21-1 and TRBJ1-1. TRBV21-1 is a documented pseudogene. CDR3 length equals 13 residues. CDR3: CASSKGLNTEAFF. The CDR3 DNA is TGTGCCAGCAGCAAGGGATTGAACACTGAAGCTTTCTTT.

J is TRBJ1-6 and V is TRBV6-4; maybe TRBD1 (6 bases). V lost 0 bases, J lost 6 bases, and 18 bases lay in between. Germline CDR1 reads MRHNA; CDR2 reads SNTAGT. The CDR3 length is 18 residues. The CDR3 loop is CASSDSGRGMYINSPLHF. CDR3 bases: TGTGCCAGCAGTGACTCGGGTAGGGGGATGTATATTAATTCACCCCTCCACTTT.

This chain joins TRBV7-2 and TRBJ2-3, with D maybe TRBD1 (7 bases). Deletions cut 5 bases from V and 6 bases from J, with 15 bases between. Germline V gene data show CDR1 as SGHTA and CDR2 as FQGNSA. The length of the CDR3 is 14 residues. This chain's CDR3 is CASSPQGGRDTQYF. CDR3 in DNA: TGTGCCAGCAGCCCCCAGGGGGGCCGGGATACGCAGTATTTT.

With respect to this clone: The junction shows a germline mismatch at one end, possibly a read error. The chain uses TRBV7-7 and TRBJ1-1, with D possibly being TRBD1 (5 bases). The CDR3 contains 13 residues. The germline V gene encodes CDR1 SSHAT and CDR2 FNYEAQ (reference sequence). This CDR3 is CASSLGANTEAFF. The CDR3 region has the DNA TGTGCTAGCAGCTTAGGGGCGAACACTGAAGCTTTCTTT.

V and J are TRBV4-3 and TRBJ1-2; D gene uncertain. V dropped 3 bases and J dropped 2 bases, with 7 bases sitting between them. The length of the CDR3 is 13 residues. Germline CDR1 LGHNA, CDR2 YSLEER. This CDR3 is CASSHAENYGYTF. The CDR3 DNA reads as TGCGCCAGCAGCCATGCGGAAAACTATGGCTACACCTTC.

The chain carries TRBV14 and TRBJ2-7; 10 nucleotides match TRBD1. Germline CDR1 reads SGHDN; CDR2 reads FVKESK. This CDR3 spans 17 amino acids. V gave up 3 bases and J gave up 2 bases; unmatched junction bases: 10. This CDR3 is CASSHEGQGRAPYEQYF. In nucleotides, the CDR3 is TGTGCCAGCAGCCACGAGGGACAGGGGCGGGCCCCCTACGAGCAGTACTTC.

The chain recombines TRBV7-2 with TRBJ2-3; D unclear. V was clipped by 1 base and J by 6 bases, with 5 bases between them. The germline gives CDR1 SGHTA, CDR2 FQGNSA. The CDR3 covers 12 residues. The CDR3 spells CASSLERDTQYF. The CDR3 DNA reads TGTGCCAGCAGCTTAGAGAGGGATACGCAGTATTTT.

This clone is a singleton in its sample. The chain has TRBV6-1 and TRBJ1-5; D ambiguous. The CDR3 loop spans 14 amino acids. Germline assignment: CDR1 MNHNS and CDR2 SASEGT. Trimming removed 8 bases from V and 1 base from J, with 12 bases in between. CDR3 in DNA: TGTGCCAGCGGATCCCTGGGGAGCAATCAGCCCCAGCATTTT. It is translated as CASGSLGSNQPQHF.

The chain employs TRBV19 and TRBJ1-6; D gene uncertain. The CDR3 runs to 13 residues. Trimming cost V 1 base and J 8 bases, with 6 bases left between them. Germline CDR1 LNHDA, CDR2 SQIVND (reference sequence). CDR3 sequence reads: CASSIASDSPLHF. The CDR3 DNA sequence: TGTGCCAGTAGTATAGCTTCGGATTCACCCCTCCACTTT.

This sequence joins TRBV9 and TRBJ2-2, with 9 bases that match TRBD1. Unmatched junction bases numbered 12, after V lost 0 bases and J lost 6 bases. Per the germline V gene, CDR1 is SGDLS and CDR2 is YYNGEE. The CDR3 is made up of 18 amino acids. The CDR3 nucleotides are TGTGCCAGCAGCGTAGGGCTGGGGACAGGGCGGGATCCCGGGGAGCTGTTTTTT. Translation gives CASSVGLGTGRDPGELFF.

Note on this clone: Different DNA sequences within this sample yield the same CDR3. The chain carries TRBV11-1 and TRBJ1-1; D gene uncertain. This CDR3 has 13 amino acids. Looked up from germline, CDR1 is SGHAT and CDR2 is FQDESV (reference sequence). V was shortened by 10 bases and J by 6 bases, with 18 bases between the two germline ends. The CDR3 DNA reads TGTGCCACCACGGGAACAGAGCACCCTGAAGCTTTCTTT. Translating it yields CATTGTEHPEAFF.

The rearrangement uses TRBV6-1 and TRBJ1-5; D might be TRBD1 (5 bases). The V end was cut by 2 bases, the J end by 3 bases, with 14 bases between. CDR3 length: 16 amino acids. Germline lookup yields CDR1 MNHNS and CDR2 SASEGT. CDR3 protein: CASSELSGLINQPQHF. DNA of the CDR3: TGTGCCAGCAGTGAACTGTCAGGGCTGATCAATCAGCCCCAGCATTTT.

This clone was seen a handful of times. The chain couples TRBV6-1 to TRBJ2-2; D unclear. There are 13 residues in the CDR3. V was shortened by 6 bases and J by 6 bases, with 11 bases between the two germline ends. Germline CDR1 MNHNS, CDR2 SASEGT. This CDR3 reads CASRETLAGELFF. In nucleotides, the CDR3 is TGTGCCAGCAGGGAAACCCTGGCCGGGGAGCTGTTTTTT.